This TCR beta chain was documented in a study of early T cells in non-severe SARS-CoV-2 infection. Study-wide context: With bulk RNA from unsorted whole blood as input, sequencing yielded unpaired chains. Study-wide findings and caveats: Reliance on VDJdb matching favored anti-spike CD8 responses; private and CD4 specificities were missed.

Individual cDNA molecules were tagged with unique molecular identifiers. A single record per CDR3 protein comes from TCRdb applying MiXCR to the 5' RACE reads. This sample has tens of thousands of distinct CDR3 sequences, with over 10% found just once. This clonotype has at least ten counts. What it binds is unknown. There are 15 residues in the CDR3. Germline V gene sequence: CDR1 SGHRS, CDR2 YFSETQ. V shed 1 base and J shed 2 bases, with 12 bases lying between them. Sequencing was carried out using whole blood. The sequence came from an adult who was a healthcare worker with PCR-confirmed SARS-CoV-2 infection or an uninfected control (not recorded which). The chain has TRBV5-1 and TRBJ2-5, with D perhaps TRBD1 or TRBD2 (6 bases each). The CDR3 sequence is CASSLSGGKQETQYF. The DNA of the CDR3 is TGCGCCAGCAGCTTGTCCGGGGGCAAACAAGAGACCCAGTACTTC.